This entry lists 23 T cell receptor beta chains sequenced from one sample in a study of cytomegalovirus exposure and HLA in healthy donors (dated by TCRdb to the late 2010s). Library method: the immunoSEQ multiplex PCR assay. A mixture of 60 forward primers for TCR Vbeta segments and 13 reverse primers for TCR Jbeta segments was used in the multiplex PCR. As stored in TCRdb, this immuneACCESS dataset retains in-frame rearrangements with V and J assigned. A fraction of the clones does not appear; measured against another copy, unresolved V genes explain less than half of the discrepancy, and the remainder lacks a known reason. The sample table gives 68,000 or so clones. Of the sample, about a sixth is held by the ten largest clones. The specimen sequenced was PBMCs. These receptors originate from a boy aged 5-17 years in good health and CMV-seronegative.

The chain joins TRBV19 to TRBJ1-1, with D hard to call. Germline lookup yields CDR1 LNHDA and CDR2 SQIVND (reference sequence). This CDR3 spans 14 amino acids. Trimming stripped 3 bases from V and 1 base from J, with 9 bases between. CDR3 residues: CASSIQRGNTEAFF. The CDR3 region has the DNA TGTGCCAGTAGTATCCAGCGGGGGAACACTGAAGCTTTCTTT.

This chain links TRBV6-4 with TRBJ1-1; D is possibly TRBD1 (6 bases). The V gene's germline CDR1 is MRHNA and CDR2 SNTAGT. V shed 6 bases and J shed 4 bases, with 12 bases lying between them. This CDR3 is 13 amino acids long. DNA for the CDR3: TGTGCCAGCAGAGAGACAGGTGTCACTGAAGCTTTCTTT. It is translated as CASRETGVTEAFF.

V and J are TRBV6-4 and TRBJ2-2; TRBD2 aligns across 9 bases. The CDR3 consists of 18 residues. The ends lost 2 bases at V and 3 bases at J; junction bases unmatched: 10. The germline CDR1 and CDR2 sequences are MRHNA and SNTAGT. The CDR3 loop reads CASSDSLREGRDTGELFF. As DNA, the CDR3 is TGTGCCAGCAGTGACAGTTTGCGGGAGGGCCGCGACACCGGGGAGCTGTTTTTT.

The DNA for the CDR3 is TGTGCCAGCAGCCCGGGAGTCGGATACAATGAGCAGTTCTTC. Translating gives CASSPGVGYNEQFF. The rearrangement joins TRBV7-7 to TRBJ2-1; weak D call: TRBD2 (6 bases). Germline V gene data show CDR1 as SSHAT and CDR2 as FNYEAQ (reference sequence). The CDR3 runs to 14 residues. Trimming took off 5 bases at V and 4 bases at J, with 12 bases between the two ends.

This chain connects TRBV6-1 to TRBJ2-7, with 7 bases identical to TRBD1. Germline-derived CDR1 and CDR2 are MNHNS and SASEGT. This CDR3 comprises 13 residues. J was trimmed by 6 bases and V by 3 bases; bases with no gene match: 5. CDR3 nucleotides: TGTGCCAGCAGTGACGAAAGGGGGCGCGAGCAGTACTTC. It specifies CASSDERGREQYF.

J is TRBJ2-7 and V is TRBV18; 10 nucleotides agree with TRBD1. CDR3 length: 14 amino acids. CDR1 and CDR2 (germline): KGHSH, LQKENI. With V trimmed by 3 bases and J by 2 bases, 1 base remained unmatched. The CDR3, as DNA: TGTGCCAGCTCACCGGGACAGGGGCCCTACGAGCAGTACTTC. This encodes CASSPGQGPYEQYF.

This chain joins TRBV29-1 and TRBJ2-1; TRBD1 matches at 9 bases. CDR3 length equals 14 residues. Trimming removed 1 base from V and 2 bases from J; junction bases left unmatched: 0. The germline CDR1 and CDR2 sequences are SQVTM and ANQGSEA. This chain's CDR3 is CSVEGTGAYNEQFF. The DNA for the CDR3 is TGCAGCGTTGAAGGGACAGGGGCCTACAATGAGCAGTTCTTC.

This rearrangement joins TRBV5-1 to TRBJ2-2, with 9 positions matching TRBD1. V dropped 4 bases and J dropped 7; count of bases not matched to a gene: 8. This CDR3 is built from 15 residues. Germline values: CDR1 SGHRS, CDR2 YFSETQ. CDR3 in amino acids: CASSLQGADSGELFF. The CDR3, as DNA: TGCGCCAGCAGCCTACAGGGGGCGGATAGCGGGGAGCTGTTTTTT.

This chain links TRBV5-4 with TRBJ2-5; 8 bases fit TRBD2. J was trimmed by 5 bases and V by 2 bases; bases with no gene match: 5. Germline CDR1 SGHNT, CDR2 YYREEE (reference sequence). The CDR3 has 14 residues. The CDR3 sequence is CASSFGGVWETQYF. CDR3 DNA: TGTGCCAGCAGCTTCGGGGGGGTCTGGGAGACCCAGTACTTC.

By frequency, this clone registers medium-sized (0.01 to 0.1%). The rearrangement links TRBV19 to TRBJ2-7; D possibly corresponds to TRBD2 (6 bases). Trimming stripped 5 bases from V and 0 bases from J, with 14 bases between. There are 15 residues in the CDR3. Per the germline V gene, CDR1 is LNHDA and CDR2 is SQIVND (reference sequence). The CDR3 DNA is TGTGCCAGTAGTTTCGGGACTTCACTCTCCTACGAGCAGTACTTC. Translation: CASSFGTSLSYEQYF.

J is TRBJ1-3 and V is TRBV9; D unclear. Germline V gene lookup returns CDR1 SGDLS and CDR2 YYNGEE. The CDR3 consists of 13 residues. Between the trimmed V and J ends, which lost 3 bases and 0 bases, there was a span of 4 bases. CDR3 loop: CASSASSGNTIYF. CDR3 sequence (DNA): TGTGCCAGCAGCGCCTCCTCTGGAAACACCATATATTTT. Supplemented by reference TRBV9 and TRBJ1-3, the full variable domain reads DSGVTQTPKHLITATGQRVTLRCSPRSGDLSVYWYQQSLDQGLQFLIQYYNGEERAKGNILERFSAQQFPDLHSELNLSSLELGDSALYFCASSASSGNTIYFGEGSWLTVV.

This chain connects TRBV5-1 to TRBJ1-4; the match to TRBD1 covers 7 bases. This CDR3 has 17 amino acids. The trim removed 5 bases at V and 6 bases at J, leaving 16 bases unmatched. Germline-derived CDR1 and CDR2 are SGHRS and YFSETQ. The CDR3 bases are TGCGCCAGCAGTCTCCGACCGACCGGGACAGCTCATGAAAAACTGTTTTTT. It yields the protein CASSLRPTGTAHEKLFF. Full variable domain (rest looked up from reference TRBV5-1 and TRBJ1-4): KAGVTQTPRYLIKTRGQQVTLSCSPISGHRSVSWYQQTPGQGLQFLFEYFSETQRNKGNFPGRFSGRQFSNSRSEMNVSTLELGDSALYLCASSLRPTGTAHEKLFFGSGTQLSVL.

The chain recombines TRBV6-5 with TRBJ2-3, with 8 bases lining up with TRBD1. V lost 0 bases, J lost 8 bases, and 4 bases stayed unmatched. The germline CDR1 and CDR2 sequences are MNHEY and SVGAGI. This CDR3 has 14 amino acids. CDR3 bases: TGTGCCAGCAGTTACTCCAGGACAGGGTCTACGCAGTATTTT. It translates to CASSYSRTGSTQYF.

The chain employs TRBV7-8 and TRBJ2-7, with 8 bases lining up with TRBD1. In germline, CDR1 is SGHVS, CDR2 FQNEAQ. The V segment lost 7 bases and the J segment 4 bases; nucleotides outside the gene matches: 9. This CDR3 has 14 residues. The chain's CDR3 is CASTTGRGQYEQYF. CDR3 coding DNA: TGTGCCAGCACTACGGGCAGGGGGCAGTACGAGCAGTACTTC.

The rearrangement uses TRBV6-6 and TRBJ2-5; TRBD1 is a possible D gene (7 bases). Trimming left V 6 bases short and J 5 bases short, with 22 bases between. The CDR3 runs to 16 residues. The germline CDR1 and CDR2 sequences are MNHNY and SVGAGI (reference sequence). CDR3 sequence: CASSLGGGTVVETQYF. The CDR3 region has the DNA TGTGCCAGCAGCCTCGGTGGGGGGACAGTGGTGGAGACCCAGTACTTC.

CDR3 residues: CASSLDRDYGYTF. CDR3 DNA sequence: TGTGCCAGCTCCCTCGACAGGGACTATGGCTACACCTTC. This rearrangement joins TRBV18 to TRBJ1-2; TRBD1 agrees at 7 bases. From germline, CDR1 is KGHSH and CDR2 LQKENI. The CDR3 is 13 amino acids. The ends lost 6 bases at V and 3 bases at J; junction bases unmatched: 4. Drawing the rest from reference TRBV18 and TRBJ1-2, the complete variable domain is NAGVMQNPRHLVRRRGQEARLRCSPMKGHSHVYWYRQLPEEGLKFMVYLQKENIIDESGMPKERFSAEFPKEGPSILRIQQVVRGDSAAYFCASSLDRDYGYTFGSGTRLTVV.

The chain uses TRBV5-4 and TRBJ2-7; 9 nucleotides match TRBD2. Germline V gene sequence: CDR1 SGHNT, CDR2 YYREEE (reference sequence). V shed 4 bases, J shed 5 bases, and the junction held 7 bases outside the gene matches. The CDR3 runs 14 residues. The CDR3 region has the DNA TGTGCCAGCAGCCCTGCGGGGGGGAACAACGAGCAGTACTTC. This codes for CASSPAGGNNEQYF.

The chain couples TRBV30 to TRBJ2-1; TRBD2 matches 8 bases. The CDR3 covers 15 residues. Trimming removed 4 bases from V and 5 bases from J; junction bases left unmatched: 10. CDR1 is GTSNPN and CDR2 is SVGIG in the germline V gene (reference sequence). CDR3 DNA: TGTGCCTGGAATCGGGGACTAGGGATAAACAATGAGCAGTTCTTC. Its translation: CAWNRGLGINNEQFF. Combining the CDR3 with reference TRBV30 and TRBJ2-1 gives the whole variable domain SQTIHQWPATLVQPVGSPLSLECTVEGTSNPNLYWYRQAAGRGLQLLFYSVGIGQISSEVPQNLSASRPQDRQFILSSKKLLLSDSGFYLCAWNRGLGINNEQFFGPGTRLTVL.

The chain has TRBV18 and TRBJ1-1; 8 positions match TRBD1. Germline lookup yields CDR1 KGHSH and CDR2 LQKENI. The V gene end was trimmed by 3 bases and the J gene end by 1 base; junction bases not matched to a gene: 10. This CDR3 has 17 amino acids. The CDR3 DNA reads TGTGCCAGCTCACCTTCCCGTGACAGGGGCCCGAACACTGAAGCTTTCTTT. It translates to CASSPSRDRGPNTEAFF.

The V call is TRBV5-1, the J call TRBJ2-7, with 11 bases matching TRBD1. The ends lost 6 bases at V and 5 bases at J; junction bases unmatched: 7. The CDR3 is made up of 14 amino acids. Germline CDR1 and CDR2: SGHRS and YFSETQ. The CDR3: CASTSQGQGDEQYF. CDR3 sequence (DNA): TGCGCCAGCACCTCACAGGGACAGGGGGACGAGCAGTACTTC. Full variable domain (rest looked up from reference TRBV5-1 and TRBJ2-7): KAGVTQTPRYLIKTRGQQVTLSCSPISGHRSVSWYQQTPGQGLQFLFEYFSETQRNKGNFPGRFSGRQFSNSRSEMNVSTLELGDSALYLCASTSQGQGDEQYFGPGTRLTVT.

The chain links TRBV6-5 to TRBJ2-1; D not resolved. V lost 6 bases, J lost 0 bases, and 9 bases lay in between. The germline V gene encodes CDR1 MNHEY and CDR2 SVGAGI. The CDR3 spans 14 residues. The CDR3 here is CASRGRSSYNEQFF. The CDR3 nucleotides read TGTGCCAGCAGGGGTCGGAGCTCCTACAATGAGCAGTTCTTC.

CDR3: CASSRGQGDEQYF. CDR3 in DNA: TGTGCCAGCAGCCGCGGACAGGGTGACGAGCAGTACTTC. J is TRBJ2-7 and V is TRBV5-6; 8 bases fit TRBD1. Germline lookup yields CDR1 SGHDT and CDR2 YYEEEE. This CDR3 has 13 residues. The V segment lost 4 bases and the J segment 5 bases; nucleotides outside the gene matches: 5.

J is TRBJ1-6 and V is TRBV25-1; weak D call: TRBD1 (5 bases). Trimming pared 3 bases from V and 7 bases from J, leaving 7 bases between. CDR3 length: 13 residues. Germline V gene data show CDR1 as MGHDK and CDR2 as SYGVNS. CDR3 nucleotides: TGTGCCAGCAGTGACAGGGCGAATTCACCCCTCCACTTT. This sequence encodes CASSDRANSPLHF.